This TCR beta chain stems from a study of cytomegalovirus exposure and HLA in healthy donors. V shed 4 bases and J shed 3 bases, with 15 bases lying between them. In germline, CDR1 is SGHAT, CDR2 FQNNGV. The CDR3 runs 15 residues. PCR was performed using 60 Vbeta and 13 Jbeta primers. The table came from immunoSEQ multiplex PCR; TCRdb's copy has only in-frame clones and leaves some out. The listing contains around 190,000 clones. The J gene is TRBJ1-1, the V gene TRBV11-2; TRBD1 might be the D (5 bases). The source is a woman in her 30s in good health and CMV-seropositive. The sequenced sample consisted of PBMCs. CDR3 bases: TGTGCCAGCAGCTCCGCCGGCAGGGTATACACTGAAGCTTTCTTT. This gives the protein CASSSAGRVYTEAFF.